The 3 T cell receptor beta chains below come from one sample, sequenced in a study of CD8+ T cells in alopecia areata. As the sequencing template, cDNA was produced by extracting RNA and reverse transcribing it. Clones were read by immunoSEQ multiplex PCR, and TCRdb kept only the in-frame ones, dropping some. In the table there are fewer than 150,000 clones, approximately 80% of which are singletons. Stated treatment: oral pan-JAK inhibitor, 5-10 mg twice daily. The input for sequencing was CD8+ T cells sorted from blood, taken at week 4, from a patient treated with tofacitinib. All receptors come from a human donor with alopecia areata.

The chain combines TRBV2 with TRBJ2-5; no definite D call. Germline CDR1 reads SNHLY; CDR2 reads FYNNEI. CDR3 size: 11 residues. V lost 6 bases and J lost 9, with 11 bases in between. This CDR3 reads CASREQPSQYF. The CDR3 DNA sequence: TGTGCCAGCAGGGAACAGCCTTCCCAGTACTTC.

J is TRBJ1-5 and V is TRBV7-9, with no clear D. There are 16 residues in the CDR3. The germline gives CDR1 SEHNR, CDR2 FQNEAQ (reference sequence). V lost 4 bases, J lost 5 bases, and 18 bases lay in between. The DNA of the CDR3 is TGTGCCAGCAGCTCACGAGAAAAGGACGGGGATCAGCCCCAGCATTTT. Its protein product is CASSSREKDGDQPQHF. Filled out from reference TRBV7-9 and TRBJ1-5, the complete variable domain reads DTGVSQNPRHKITKRGQNVTFRCDPISEHNRLYWYRQTLGQGPEFLTYFQNEAQLEKSRLLSDRFSAERPKGSFSTLEIQRTEQGDSAMYLCASSSREKDGDQPQHFGDGTRLSIL.

V usage is TRBV7-2 and J usage is TRBJ2-5; D is ambiguous. CDR1 is SGHTA, CDR2 FQGNSA, per germline. V lost 1 base to trimming and J lost 2 bases, with 11 bases between them. This CDR3 spans 15 amino acids. CDR3 loop: CASSLVLFRQETQYF. The CDR3 bases are TGTGCCAGCAGCTTAGTCCTGTTCAGGCAAGAGACCCAGTACTTC.